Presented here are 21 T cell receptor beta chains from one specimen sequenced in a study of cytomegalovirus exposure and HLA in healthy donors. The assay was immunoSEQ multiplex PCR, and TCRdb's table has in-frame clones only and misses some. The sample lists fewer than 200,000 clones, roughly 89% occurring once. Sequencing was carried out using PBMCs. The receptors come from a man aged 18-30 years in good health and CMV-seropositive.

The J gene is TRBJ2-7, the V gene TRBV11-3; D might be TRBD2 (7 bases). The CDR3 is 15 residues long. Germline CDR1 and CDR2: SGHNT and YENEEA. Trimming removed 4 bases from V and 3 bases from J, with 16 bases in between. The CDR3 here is CASSSGGLKGYEQYF. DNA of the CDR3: TGTGCCAGCAGCTCCGGGGGGCTAAAGGGCTACGAGCAGTACTTC. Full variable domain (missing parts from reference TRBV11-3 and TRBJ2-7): EAGVVQSPRYKIIEKKQPVAFWCNPISGHNTLYWYLQNLGQGPELLIRYENEEAVDDSQLPKDRFSAERLKGVDSTLKIQPAELGDSAVYLCASSSGGLKGYEQYFGPGTRLTVT.

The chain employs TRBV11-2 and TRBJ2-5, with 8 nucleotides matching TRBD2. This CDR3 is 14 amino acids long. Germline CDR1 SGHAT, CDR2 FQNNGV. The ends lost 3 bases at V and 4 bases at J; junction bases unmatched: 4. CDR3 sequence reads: CASSFSGIGETQYF. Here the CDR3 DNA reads TGTGCCAGCAGCTTTAGCGGGATAGGAGAGACCCAGTACTTC.

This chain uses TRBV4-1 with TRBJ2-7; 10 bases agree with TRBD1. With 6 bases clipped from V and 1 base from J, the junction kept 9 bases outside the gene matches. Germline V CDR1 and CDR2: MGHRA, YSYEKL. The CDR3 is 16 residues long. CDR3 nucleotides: TGCGCCAGCAGTATAACGCCGGGACAGGGGTCCTACGAGCAGTACTTC. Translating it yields CASSITPGQGSYEQYF.

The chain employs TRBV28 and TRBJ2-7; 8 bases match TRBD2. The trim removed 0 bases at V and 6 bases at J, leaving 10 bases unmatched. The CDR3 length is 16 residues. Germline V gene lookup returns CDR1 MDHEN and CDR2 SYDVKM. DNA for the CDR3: TGTGCCAGCAGTTTATGGAGACTAGCGAGTGGCGGCGAGCAGTACTTC. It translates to CASSLWRLASGGEQYF.

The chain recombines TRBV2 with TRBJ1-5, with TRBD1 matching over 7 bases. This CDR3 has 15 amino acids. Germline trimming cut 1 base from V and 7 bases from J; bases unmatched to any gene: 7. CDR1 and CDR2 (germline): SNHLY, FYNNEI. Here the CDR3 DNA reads TGTGCCAGCAGTGAAGGGCAGGGGGTAGGCCAGCCCCAGCATTTT. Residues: CASSEGQGVGQPQHF.

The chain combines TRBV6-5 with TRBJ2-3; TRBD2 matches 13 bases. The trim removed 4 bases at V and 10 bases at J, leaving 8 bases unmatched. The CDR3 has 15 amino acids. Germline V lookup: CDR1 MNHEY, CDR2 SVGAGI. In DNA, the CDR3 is TGTGCCAGCAGTTCCCCGGGACTAGCGGGAAATGCGCAGTATTTT. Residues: CASSSPGLAGNAQYF.

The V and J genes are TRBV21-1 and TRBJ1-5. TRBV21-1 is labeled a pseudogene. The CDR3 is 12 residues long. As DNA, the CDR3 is TGTGCCAGCAGCAATAGTAATCAGCCCCAGCATTTT. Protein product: CASSNSNQPQHF.

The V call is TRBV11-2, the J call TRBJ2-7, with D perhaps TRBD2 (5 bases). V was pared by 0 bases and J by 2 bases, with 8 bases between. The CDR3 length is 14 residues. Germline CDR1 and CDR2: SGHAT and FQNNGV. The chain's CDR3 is CASSLDGVPYEQYF. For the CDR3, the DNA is TGTGCCAGCAGCTTAGACGGGGTCCCCTACGAGCAGTACTTC.

CDR3 region: CASSPRLAGADTQYF. Written as DNA, the CDR3 is TGTGCCAGCAGCCCCCGGTTAGCGGGAGCAGATACGCAGTATTTT. This sequence joins TRBV9 and TRBJ2-3, with 9 bases identical to TRBD2. The V gene end was trimmed by 4 bases and the J gene end by 4 bases; junction bases not matched to a gene: 7. There are 15 residues in the CDR3. Germline CDR1 SGDLS, CDR2 YYNGEE.

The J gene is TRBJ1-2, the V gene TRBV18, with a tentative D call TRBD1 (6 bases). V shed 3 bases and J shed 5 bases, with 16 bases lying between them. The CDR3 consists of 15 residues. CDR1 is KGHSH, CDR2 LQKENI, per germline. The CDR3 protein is CASSPPMDSRYGYTF. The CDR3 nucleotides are TGTGCCAGCTCACCGCCAATGGACAGTCGGTATGGCTACACCTTC.

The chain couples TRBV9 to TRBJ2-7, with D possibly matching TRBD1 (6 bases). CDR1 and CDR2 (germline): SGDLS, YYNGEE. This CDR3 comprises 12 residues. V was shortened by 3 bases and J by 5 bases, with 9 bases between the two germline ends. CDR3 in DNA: TGTGCCAGCAGCGACACAGGGAACGAGCAGTACTTC. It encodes CASSDTGNEQYF. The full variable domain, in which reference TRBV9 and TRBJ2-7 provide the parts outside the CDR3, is DSGVTQTPKHLITATGQRVTLRCSPRSGDLSVYWYQQSLDQGLQFLIQYYNGEERAKGNILERFSAQQFPDLHSELNLSSLELGDSALYFCASSDTGNEQYFGPGTRLTVT.

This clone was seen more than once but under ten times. The CDR3 nucleotides read TGTGCCAGTAGTTGGCTTGATCAGCCCCAGCATTTT. Translated, it gives CASSWLDQPQHF. J is TRBJ1-5 and V is TRBV19, with no clear D. CDR1 LNHDA and CDR2 SQIVND come from the germline V gene (reference sequence). V dropped 5 bases and J dropped 5 bases, with 7 bases sitting between them. This CDR3 has 12 amino acids.

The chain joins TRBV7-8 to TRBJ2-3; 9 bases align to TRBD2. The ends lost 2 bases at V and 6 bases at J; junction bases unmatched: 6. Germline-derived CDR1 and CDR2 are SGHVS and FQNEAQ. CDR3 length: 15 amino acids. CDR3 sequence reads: CASSLNGGTSDTQYF. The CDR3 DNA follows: TGTGCCAGCAGCTTAAACGGAGGGACTAGCGATACGCAGTATTTT.

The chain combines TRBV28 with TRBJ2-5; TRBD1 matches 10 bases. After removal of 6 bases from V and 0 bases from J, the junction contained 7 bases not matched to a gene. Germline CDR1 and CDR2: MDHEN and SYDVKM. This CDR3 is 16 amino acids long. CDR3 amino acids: CASRPTGGSNQETQYF. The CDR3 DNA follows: TGTGCCAGCAGGCCGACAGGGGGCTCCAACCAAGAGACCCAGTACTTC.

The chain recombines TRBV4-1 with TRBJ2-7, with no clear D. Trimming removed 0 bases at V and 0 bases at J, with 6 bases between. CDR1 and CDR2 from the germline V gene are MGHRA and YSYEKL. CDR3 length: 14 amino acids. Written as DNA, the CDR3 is TGCGCCAGCAGCCAAGATCTCAGCTCCTACGAGCAGTACTTC. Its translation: CASSQDLSSYEQYF.

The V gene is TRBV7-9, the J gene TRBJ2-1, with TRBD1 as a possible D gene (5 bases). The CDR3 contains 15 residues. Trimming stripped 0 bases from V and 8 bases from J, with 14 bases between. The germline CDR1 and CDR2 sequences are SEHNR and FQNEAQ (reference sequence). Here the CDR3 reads CASSLAGSRGDEQFF. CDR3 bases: TGTGCCAGCAGCTTAGCTGGTTCTAGGGGCGATGAGCAGTTCTTC.

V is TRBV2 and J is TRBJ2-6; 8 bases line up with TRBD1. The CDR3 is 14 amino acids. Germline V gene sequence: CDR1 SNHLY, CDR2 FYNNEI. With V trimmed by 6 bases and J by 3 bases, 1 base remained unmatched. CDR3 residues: CASRTGVGANVLTF. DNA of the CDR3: TGTGCCAGCAGGACAGGGGTTGGGGCCAACGTCCTGACTTTC.

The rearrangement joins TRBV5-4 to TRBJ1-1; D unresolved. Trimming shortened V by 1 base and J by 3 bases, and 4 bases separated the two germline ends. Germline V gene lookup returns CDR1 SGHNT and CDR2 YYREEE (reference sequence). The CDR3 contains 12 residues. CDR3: CASSLIDTEAFF. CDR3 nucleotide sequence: TGTGCCAGCAGCTTGATCGACACTGAAGCTTTCTTT.

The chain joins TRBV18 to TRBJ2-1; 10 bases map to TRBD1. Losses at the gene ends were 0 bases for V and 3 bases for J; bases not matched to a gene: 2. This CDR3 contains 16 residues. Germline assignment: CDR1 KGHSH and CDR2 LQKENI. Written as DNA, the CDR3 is TGTGCCAGCTCACCACCGACAGGGGGCGGCTACAATGAGCAGTTCTTC. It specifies CASSPPTGGGYNEQFF.

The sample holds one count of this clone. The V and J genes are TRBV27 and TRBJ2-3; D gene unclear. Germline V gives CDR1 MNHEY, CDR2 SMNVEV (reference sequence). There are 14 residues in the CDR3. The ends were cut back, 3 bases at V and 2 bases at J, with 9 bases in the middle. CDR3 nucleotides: TGTGCCAGCAGTTTTGTCGGTCACACAGATACGCAGTATTTT. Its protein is CASSFVGHTDTQYF.

The CDR3 sequence: CASNKRGRGPLETQYF. CDR3 DNA: TGTGCCAGCAACAAAAGGGGCAGAGGTCCTTTGGAGACCCAGTACTTC. The chain carries TRBV27 and TRBJ2-5, with a tentative D call TRBD1 (5 bases). V was pared by 7 bases and J by 5 bases, with 23 bases between. Germline V lookup: CDR1 MNHEY, CDR2 SMNVEV (reference sequence). This CDR3 is built from 16 residues.